Listed here are 22 T cell receptor beta chains from one sample, sequenced in a study of blood T cell repertoires in COVID-19. Some clones are missing from TCRdb's copy, which holds only in-frame ones; the method was immunoSEQ multiplex PCR. The sample lists under 400,000 clones; 80% to 90% were seen once. Sequenced material: PBMCs or T cells enriched from blood (not recorded which). Receptors originate from a woman in her 40s with acute COVID-19.

This clone was seen only a few times. The chain is built from TRBV28 and TRBJ1-2; possible D gene TRBD1, 5 bases. The CDR3 loop spans 13 amino acids. Deletions cut 3 bases from V and 3 bases from J, with 8 bases between. Looked up from germline, CDR1 is MDHEN and CDR2 is SYDVKM. The CDR3 loop reads CASSFRGDYGYTF. CDR3 nucleotide sequence: TGTGCCAGCAGTTTTAGGGGCGACTATGGCTACACCTTC.

This sequence joins TRBV24-1 and TRBJ2-1; D unclear. Trimming pared 5 bases from V and 10 bases from J, leaving 11 bases between. Germline V gives CDR1 KGHDR, CDR2 SFDVKD. CDR3 length equals 12 residues. CDR3 coding DNA: TGTGCCACCAGTGGTGGGCCCAGCGAGCAGTTCTTC. It translates to CATSGGPSEQFF.

In nucleotides, the CDR3 is TGCAGCGGTTCAGGGGGCCCGATCACTGAAGCTTTCTTT. It codes for CSGSGGPITEAFF. The gene calls are TRBV29-1 and TRBJ1-1, with 8 bases fitting TRBD1. The CDR3 consists of 13 residues. CDR1 is SQVTM and CDR2 is ANQGSEA in the germline V gene. V was pared by 7 bases and J by 4 bases, with 8 bases of the junction left unmatched.

This chain connects TRBV5-1 to TRBJ2-7; D possibly corresponds to TRBD1 (6 bases). There are 12 residues in the CDR3. CDR1 is SGHRS, CDR2 YFSETQ, per germline. Trimming took off 4 bases at V and 4 bases at J, with 9 bases between the two ends. Here the CDR3 reads CASSDGQYEQYF. The CDR3 DNA follows: TGCGCCAGCAGCGATGGACAGTACGAGCAGTACTTC.

In nucleotides, the CDR3 is TGTGCCAGCAGTTTAGGGGGACCGGTGGGCGGGGGGGCCAAAGAGCAGTACTTC. Translated, it gives CASSLGGPVGGGAKEQYF. This sequence joins TRBV27 and TRBJ2-7; 9 nucleotides line up with TRBD2. Trimming at V came to 2 bases and at J to 7 bases, leaving 18 bases not matched to a gene. This CDR3 spans 18 amino acids. From germline, CDR1 is MNHEY and CDR2 SMNVEV (reference sequence).

The V call is TRBV3-1 (or the pseudogene TRBV3-2), the J call TRBJ1-4; D perhaps matches TRBD1 (6 bases). Trimming pared 2 bases from V and 6 bases from J, leaving 10 bases between. The CDR3 runs to 14 residues. CDR1 and CDR2 (germline): LGHDT, YNNKEL (reference sequence). The CDR3 loop reads CASSQQAGDEKLFF. CDR3 DNA sequence: TGTGCCAGCAGCCAACAGGCAGGGGATGAAAAACTGTTTTTT.

The J gene is TRBJ2-7, the V gene TRBV12-5, with 7 nucleotides matching TRBD1. CDR1 and CDR2 from the germline V gene are LGHNT and FRNRAP. Trimming took 0 bases from V and 3 from J; bases not matched to a gene: 8. The CDR3 runs 16 residues. The CDR3 DNA is TGTGCTAGTGGTTTGGTACTCCCAGGGGGTGGCTACGAGCAGTACTTC. This codes for CASGLVLPGGGYEQYF.

This chain joins TRBV9 and TRBJ1-2; TRBD1 is a possible D gene (5 bases). V was shortened by 0 bases and J by 2 bases, with 8 bases between the two germline ends. Germline values: CDR1 SGDLS, CDR2 YYNGEE. CDR3 length equals 14 residues. The CDR3, as DNA: TGTGCCAGCAGCGTAGGGACATCCAACTATGGCTACACCTTC. This sequence encodes CASSVGTSNYGYTF.

J is TRBJ1-1 and V is TRBV28; D perhaps matches TRBD1 (5 bases). Trimming removed 5 bases from V and 1 base from J, with 29 bases in between. Germline V lookup: CDR1 MDHEN, CDR2 SYDVKM. The CDR3 loop spans 20 amino acids. The CDR3 protein is CASSPYPRNRDLKKNTEAFF. The CDR3 region has the DNA TGTGCCAGCAGTCCCTACCCGAGGAACCGGGACTTAAAAAAGAACACTGAAGCTTTCTTT.

The chain is built from TRBV12-3 or TRBV12-4 and TRBJ2-1, with D perhaps matching TRBD1 (6 bases). V was pared by 5 bases and J by 8 bases, with 13 bases between. The CDR3 is made up of 13 amino acids. Here the CDR3 reads CASSRLQGHEQFF. The CDR3 DNA is TGTGCCAGCAGTCGCCTACAGGGACATGAGCAGTTCTTC.

The CDR3 here is CASSPTRVDYNEQFF. CDR3 bases: TGTGCCAGCAGCCCAACCAGGGTGGACTACAATGAGCAGTTCTTC. The chain uses TRBV7-2 and TRBJ2-1; weak D call: TRBD1 (5 bases). Germline CDR1 reads SGHTA; CDR2 reads FQGNSA. The V end lost 5 bases, the J end lost 3 bases, and 14 bases lay between the germline ends. This CDR3 comprises 15 residues.

V and J are TRBV15 and TRBJ1-5; 8 positions agree with TRBD1. Germline loops: CDR1 LNHNV, CDR2 YYDKDF (reference sequence). CDR3 length: 17 amino acids. J lost 4 bases, V lost 0 bases, and 8 bases had no gene match. As DNA, the CDR3 is TGTGCCACCAGCAGAGACGACTGGACAGGGCTAAATCAGCCCCAGCATTTT. The encoded protein is CATSRDDWTGLNQPQHF.

V gene TRBV2 combines with J gene TRBJ2-7; 11 bases align to TRBD1. CDR3 length: 12 residues. Per the germline V gene, CDR1 is SNHLY and CDR2 is FYNNEI. With V trimmed by 7 bases and J by 7 bases, 3 bases remained unmatched. This chain's CDR3 is CASTRDRGEQYF. CDR3 DNA: TGTGCCAGCACCCGGGACAGGGGGGAGCAGTACTTC.

This clone has only one observation. The chain has TRBV2 and TRBJ1-3; 7 bases line up with TRBD1. Trimming took 1 base from V and 0 from J; bases not matched to a gene: 3. Germline CDR1 reads SNHLY; CDR2 reads FYNNEI. CDR3 length: 16 residues. CDR3 sequence reads: CASSEDRGSSGNTIYF. The CDR3 nucleotides read TGTGCCAGCAGTGAAGACAGGGGTTCCTCTGGAAACACCATATATTTT.

The V call is TRBV3-1 (or the pseudogene TRBV3-2), the J call TRBJ2-1; 10 nucleotides line up with TRBD1. V dropped 4 bases and J dropped 4; count of bases not matched to a gene: 1. CDR3 length equals 14 residues. The germline gives CDR1 LGHDT, CDR2 YNNKEL (reference sequence). CDR3: CASSLGQGYNEQFF. As DNA, the CDR3 is TGTGCCAGCAGCCTGGGACAGGGGTACAATGAGCAGTTCTTC.

This chain links TRBV9 with TRBJ2-1; TRBD2 matches at 8 bases. The junction had 3 bases not matched to a gene; V was cut back by 0 bases and J by 7 bases. The CDR3 runs 14 residues. Germline loops: CDR1 SGDLS, CDR2 YYNGEE. The CDR3: CASSVAGGWNEQFF. CDR3 coding DNA: TGTGCCAGCAGCGTAGCGGGGGGGTGGAATGAGCAGTTCTTC.

V usage is TRBV19 and J usage is TRBJ1-1; 9 bases line up with TRBD1. This CDR3 is built from 13 residues. The J segment lost 7 bases and the V segment lost 4 bases, leaving 4 bases of the junction unmatched. In germline, CDR1 is LNHDA, CDR2 SQIVND (reference sequence). The chain's CDR3 is CASSTRDRVEAFF. Written as DNA, the CDR3 is TGTGCCAGTAGTACCCGGGACAGGGTTGAAGCTTTCTTT.

The V and J genes are TRBV12-3 or TRBV12-4 and TRBJ1-5, with D maybe TRBD1 (5 bases). Trimming left V 3 bases short and J 6 bases short, with 9 bases between. The CDR3 spans 13 residues. CDR3 loop: CASSFPGGQPQHF. The CDR3, as DNA: TGTGCCAGCAGTTTTCCCGGGGGTCAGCCCCAGCATTTT.

This clone was recorded only once. This chain links TRBV18 with TRBJ2-1; 11 nucleotides match TRBD2. V lost 0 bases to trimming and J lost 7 bases; unmatched junction nucleotides: 8. This CDR3 comprises 17 residues. Per germline, CDR1 KGHSH and CDR2 LQKENI. CDR3 DNA: TGTGCCAGCTCACCACCGGCTCTTAGCGGGAGGGCGAATGAGCAGTTCTTC. Protein sequence: CASSPPALSGRANEQFF.

J is TRBJ1-1 and V is TRBV29-1, with D possibly TRBD1 on 6 matching bases. Germline V lookup: CDR1 SQVTM, CDR2 ANQGSEA. This CDR3 has 12 residues. V was trimmed by 7 bases and J by 0 bases, leaving 9 bases between them. CDR3 sequence (DNA): TGCAGCGGCAGGGGCGTGAACACTGAAGCTTTCTTT. It encodes CSGRGVNTEAFF.

This clone was counted between two and nine times. The genes are TRBV3-1 (or the pseudogene TRBV3-2) and TRBJ2-3, with 9 bases identical to TRBD2. J gave up 4 bases and V 1 base, and 0 bases lay outside the gene matches. The CDR3 contains 14 residues. CDR1 and CDR2 from the germline V gene are LGHDT and YNNKEL (reference sequence). The CDR3 loop is CASSQGGRADTQYF. As DNA, the CDR3 is TGTGCCAGCAGCCAAGGCGGGAGGGCAGATACGCAGTATTTT.

The chain couples TRBV6-2 or TRBV6-3 to TRBJ1-2; D is perhaps TRBD1 (6 bases). This CDR3 is built from 13 residues. Germline-derived CDR1 and CDR2 are MNHEY and SVGEGT. V was pared by 4 bases and J by 8 bases, with 14 bases between. The CDR3 loop is CASSSGQDFGYTF. In DNA, the CDR3 is TGTGCCAGCAGTTCGGGACAAGACTTCGGCTACACCTTC.